This entry lists 27 T cell receptor beta chains sequenced from one sample in a study of identical twins. TCRdb used MiXCR to reprocess the 5' RACE reads, holding one entry per CDR3 protein. Among 350,000 to 400,000 distinct CDR3 sequences, around 9.7% were seen once, and the ten largest hold under 10%. The sequenced material came from naive T cells sorted from blood. Source of these receptors: a woman aged 45-60 years in good health.

The CDR3 reads CASSESGQGAWETQYF. The CDR3 DNA reads as TGTGCCAGCAGCGAATCGGGACAGGGGGCCTGGGAGACCCAGTACTTC. V and J are TRBV6-1 and TRBJ2-5, with 12 nucleotides matching TRBD1. The germline V gene encodes CDR1 MNHNS and CDR2 SASEGT. Trimming took 6 bases from V and 5 from J; bases not matched to a gene: 10. CDR3 length: 16 amino acids.

This clonotype was seen only a few times. The rearrangement uses TRBV9 and TRBJ1-4; possibly TRBD1 for D (5 bases). The CDR3 consists of 15 residues. Germline V gene sequence: CDR1 SGDLS, CDR2 YYNGEE. Trimming took 2 bases from V and 8 from J, leaving 16 bases between them. The DNA for the CDR3 is TGTGCCAGCAGCGTTCAGGCAGGGCCGGGGGAAAAACTGTTTTTT. Translated, it gives CASSVQAGPGEKLFF.

The chain employs TRBV11-3 and TRBJ2-5, with D maybe TRBD2 (7 bases). In germline, CDR1 is SGHNT, CDR2 YENEEA. Trimming cost V 4 bases and J 0 bases, with 15 bases left between them. The CDR3 covers 16 residues. The CDR3 sequence is CASSSPRGTNQETQYF. The DNA of the CDR3 is TGTGCCAGCAGCTCCCCAAGGGGGACTAACCAAGAGACCCAGTACTTC.

This clonotype was counted many times. J is TRBJ2-3 and V is TRBV7-2; TRBD2 matches 7 bases. Germline trimming cut 0 bases from V and 2 bases from J; bases unmatched to any gene: 2. The V gene's germline CDR1 is SGHTA and CDR2 FQGNSA. This CDR3 has 15 residues. CDR3 coding DNA: TGTGCCAGCAGCTTAGCGGGACTAATCACAGATACGCAGTATTTT. As protein: CASSLAGLITDTQYF.

The chain combines TRBV20-1 with TRBJ1-2; D might be TRBD1 (5 bases). V lost 6 bases, J lost 1 base, and 15 bases lay in between. Per germline, CDR1 DFQATT and CDR2 SNEGSKA (reference sequence). This CDR3 has 14 residues. This CDR3 is CSASEGGVNYGYTF. The CDR3 DNA reads TGCAGTGCCTCTGAGGGAGGGGTTAACTATGGCTACACCTTC.

This clonotype was seen ten or more times. The chain links TRBV9 to TRBJ2-5; D is uncertain. From germline, CDR1 is SGDLS and CDR2 YYNGEE. The CDR3 loop spans 13 amino acids. With 0 bases removed from V and 1 base from J, the gap between germline ends came to 4 bases. CDR3 sequence reads: CASSVVSQETQYF. The CDR3 DNA reads TGTGCCAGCAGCGTAGTCTCCCAAGAGACCCAGTACTTC.

The chain joins TRBV24-1 to TRBJ2-1; tentatively, D is TRBD2 (6 bases). With 5 bases removed from V and 6 bases from J, the gap between germline ends came to 10 bases. The CDR3 covers 13 residues. Germline V CDR1 and CDR2: KGHDR, SFDVKD. The CDR3 DNA reads TGTGCCACCAGTGGACCCGGGAGCAATGAGCAGTTCTTC. Its protein product is CATSGPGSNEQFF.

This clonotype was seen more than once but under ten times. This sequence joins TRBV12-3 or TRBV12-4 and TRBJ2-6, with a possible D match to TRBD1 (6 bases). The CDR3 totals 15 residues. The germline V and J ends were trimmed by 1 base and 3 bases, with 7 bases remaining between them. The CDR3 loop reads CASSLEQGGANVLTF. As DNA, the CDR3 is TGTGCCAGCAGTTTAGAACAGGGTGGGGCCAACGTCCTGACTTTC.

As DNA, the CDR3 is TGTGCCAGTAGTATAGGAACGGGGGCGAGAAATGAGCAGTTCTTC. Protein product: CASSIGTGARNEQFF. The chain is built from TRBV19 and TRBJ2-1; D assignment may be TRBD1 or TRBD2 (6 bases each). The CDR3 has 15 residues. Germline CDR1 LNHDA, CDR2 SQIVND (reference sequence). Trimming left V 1 base short and J 7 bases short, with 14 bases between. Variable domain in full (rest from reference TRBV19 and TRBJ2-1): DGGITQSPKYLFRKEGQNVTLSCEQNLNHDAMYWYRQDPGQGLRLIYYSQIVNDFQKGDIAEGYSVSREKKESFPLTVTSAQKNPTAFYLCASSIGTGARNEQFFGPGTRLTVL.

The sample holds many counts of this clonotype. The chain has TRBV7-9 and TRBJ2-1; D is undetermined. Germline V CDR1 and CDR2: SEHNR, FQNEAQ (reference sequence). The CDR3 consists of 17 residues. The V gene lost 5 bases and the J gene lost 6 bases, with 23 bases spanning the gap. The CDR3 reads CASSPTPVEFARNEQFF. The CDR3 DNA follows: TGTGCCAGCAGCCCAACCCCCGTTGAGTTTGCCCGCAATGAGCAGTTCTTC.

Many counts were recorded for this clonotype. V usage is TRBV7-9 and J usage is TRBJ2-7; D unclear. This CDR3 is 13 amino acids long. Germline-derived CDR1 and CDR2 are SEHNR and FQNEAQ (reference sequence). V was clipped by 0 bases and J by 3 bases, with 6 bases between them. For the CDR3, the DNA is TGTGCCAGCAGCTTAGCCAGGAACTACGAGCAGTACTTC. Protein sequence: CASSLARNYEQYF.

The chain couples TRBV6-6 to TRBJ2-3, with D perhaps matching TRBD1 (6 bases). This CDR3 is 15 amino acids long. Trimming left V 5 bases short and J 3 bases short, with 15 bases between. Germline CDR1 reads MNHNY; CDR2 reads SVGAGI (reference sequence). The DNA for the CDR3 is TGTGCCAGCAGTCGTACACTTGACAGGACAGATACGCAGTATTTT. Translating it yields CASSRTLDRTDTQYF.

V usage is TRBV30 and J usage is TRBJ1-1; TRBD1 matches at 8 bases. Germline values: CDR1 GTSNPN, CDR2 SVGIG (reference sequence). The CDR3 loop spans 14 amino acids. V gave up 0 bases and J gave up 5 bases; unmatched junction bases: 5. CDR3 sequence reads: CAWSVGQGLTEAFF. The CDR3 coding sequence is TGTGCCTGGAGTGTAGGACAGGGTTTGACTGAAGCTTTCTTT.

This chain links TRBV12-3 or TRBV12-4 with TRBJ2-4; D is unresolved. CDR3 length: 13 amino acids. V was pared by 5 bases and J by 4 bases, with 9 bases between. The CDR3 here is CASSPDAKNIQYF. CDR3 nucleotides: TGTGCCAGCAGTCCGGACGCAAAAAACATTCAGTACTTC.

This clonotype was detected many times. The chain carries TRBV12-3 or TRBV12-4 and TRBJ1-5; no clear D. The V gene lost 1 base and the J gene lost 4 bases, with 2 bases spanning the gap. This CDR3 has 12 amino acids. CDR3 nucleotide sequence: TGTGCCAGCAGTTTAGGGAATCAGCCCCAGCATTTT. Its translation is CASSLGNQPQHF.

DNA for the CDR3: TGCGCCAGCAGCCACCGGACTAGCCTTACCTACAATGAGCAGTTCTTC. Protein: CASSHRTSLTYNEQFF. The chain recombines TRBV4-1 with TRBJ2-1; 8 nucleotides match TRBD2. Looked up from germline, CDR1 is MGHRA and CDR2 is YSYEKL. The J segment lost 2 bases and the V segment lost 3 bases, leaving 6 bases of the junction unmatched. The CDR3 is 16 residues long.

A few counts support this clonotype. The rearrangement joins TRBV27 to TRBJ1-1; D call uncertain. This CDR3 spans 15 amino acids. Trimming removed 2 bases from V and 3 bases from J, with 13 bases in between. Germline V gene lookup returns CDR1 MNHEY and CDR2 SMNVEV (reference sequence). The CDR3 sequence: CASSLLSSGDTEAFF. CDR3 sequence (DNA): TGTGCCAGCAGTTTACTCTCTTCGGGCGACACTGAAGCTTTCTTT.

This clonotype was detected only a few times. The chain is built from TRBV7-9 and TRBJ1-2; TRBD1 is a possible D gene (5 bases). The V gene lost 5 bases and the J gene lost 8 bases, with 18 bases spanning the gap. The CDR3 has 14 residues. Germline V gene lookup returns CDR1 SEHNR and CDR2 FQNEAQ (reference sequence). The CDR3 is CASSQNRGWGGYTF. The DNA for the CDR3 is TGTGCCAGCAGCCAAAATAGAGGTTGGGGCGGCTACACCTTC.

This clonotype was observed at least ten times. The chain links TRBV20-1 to TRBJ2-5; 12 bases match TRBD1. V shed 5 bases and J 5 bases; nucleotides not matched to a gene: 6. Germline V gene sequence: CDR1 DFQATT, CDR2 SNEGSKA (reference sequence). The CDR3 contains 14 residues. CDR3 coding DNA: TGCAGTGCTCAAGGGACAGGGGGCGGTGAGACCCAGTACTTC. Amino acid sequence: CSAQGTGGGETQYF.

This clonotype was seen repeatedly, ten times or more. This chain links TRBV5-1 with TRBJ2-3; 8 bases fit TRBD1. The CDR3 length is 15 residues. CDR1 and CDR2 (germline): SGHRS, YFSETQ. The V segment lost 2 bases and the J segment 5 bases; nucleotides outside the gene matches: 7. The CDR3 DNA reads as TGCGCCAGCAGCTTTGAAGCAGGGGGCGAAGATACGCAGTATTTT. Translation: CASSFEAGGEDTQYF.

CDR3 bases: TGCGCCAGCAGCCAATCCAATAGATGGTACGTC. As protein: CASSQSNRWYV. The rearrangement links TRBV4-1 to TRBJ2-7; no definite D call. V was trimmed by 2 bases and J by 12 bases, leaving 11 bases between them. The CDR3 covers 11 residues. Germline assignment: CDR1 MGHRA and CDR2 YSYEKL.

This clonotype was found many times. V usage is TRBV3-1 and J usage is TRBJ2-1; D is uncertain. Trimming pared 5 bases from V and 7 bases from J, leaving 9 bases between. The length of the CDR3 is 12 residues. Germline V lookup: CDR1 LGHDT, CDR2 YNNKEL (reference sequence). The DNA of the CDR3 is TGTGCCAGCAGCTTCTATTTAAATGAGCAGTTCTTC. Residues: CASSFYLNEQFF.

This clonotype showed up just a few times. The V and J genes are TRBV5-1 and TRBJ1-6; 11 bases line up with TRBD1. Germline V gene lookup returns CDR1 SGHRS and CDR2 YFSETQ. The CDR3 covers 15 residues. J gave up 9 bases and V 0 bases, and 2 bases lay outside the gene matches. This chain's CDR3 is CASSLEGQGGSPLHF. The CDR3 DNA reads as TGCGCCAGCAGCTTGGAGGGACAGGGGGGTTCACCCCTCCACTTT.

The CDR3 loop is CATSRDSATEAFF. CDR3 bases: TGTGCCACCAGCAGAGATTCCGCCACTGAAGCTTTCTTT. The chain links TRBV15 to TRBJ1-1; D is unresolved. Germline CDR1 is LNHNV and CDR2 is YYDKDF (reference sequence). The ends were cut back, 0 bases at V and 4 bases at J, with 6 bases in the middle. This CDR3 has 13 amino acids.

This clonotype has more than one count but fewer than ten. The V call is TRBV9, the J call TRBJ2-3; 8 positions match TRBD2. From germline, CDR1 is SGDLS and CDR2 YYNGEE. V lost 3 bases and J lost 4; bases outside the gene matches: 7. CDR3 length: 15 residues. The CDR3 loop reads CASSDAGLEADTQYF. The CDR3 nucleotides are TGTGCCAGCAGCGACGCGGGACTAGAAGCAGATACGCAGTATTTT.

This clonotype has a handful of counts. The V gene is TRBV30, the J gene TRBJ2-1; D gene unclear. Germline CDR1 is GTSNPN and CDR2 is SVGIG (reference sequence). CDR3 size: 11 residues. The V gene lost 2 bases and the J gene lost 11 bases, with 10 bases spanning the gap. For the CDR3, the DNA is TGTGCCTGGAGTCCTGGGGTCCAGCAGTTCTTC. It specifies CAWSPGVQQFF.

This clonotype showed up just a few times. V gene TRBV6-6 combines with J gene TRBJ2-2, with a weak D call TRBD1 (6 bases). CDR3 length equals 14 residues. Germline V gene data show CDR1 as MNHNY and CDR2 as SVGAGI (reference sequence). V was trimmed by 5 bases and J by 4 bases, leaving 11 bases between them. The CDR3 region is CASSRTASTGELFF. As DNA, the CDR3 is TGTGCCAGCAGTCGGACAGCTAGCACCGGGGAGCTGTTTTTT.